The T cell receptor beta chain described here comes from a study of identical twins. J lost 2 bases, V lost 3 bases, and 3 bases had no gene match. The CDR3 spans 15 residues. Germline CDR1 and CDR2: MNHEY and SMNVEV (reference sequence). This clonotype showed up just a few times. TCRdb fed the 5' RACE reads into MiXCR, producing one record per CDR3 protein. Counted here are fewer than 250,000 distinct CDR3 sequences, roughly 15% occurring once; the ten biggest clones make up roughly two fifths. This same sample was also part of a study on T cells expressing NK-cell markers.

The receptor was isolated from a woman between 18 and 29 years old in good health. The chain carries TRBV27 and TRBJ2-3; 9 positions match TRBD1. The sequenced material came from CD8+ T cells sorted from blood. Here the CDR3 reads CASSFRDRATDTQYF. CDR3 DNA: TGTGCCAGCAGTTTTCGGGACAGGGCCACAGATACGCAGTATTTT.